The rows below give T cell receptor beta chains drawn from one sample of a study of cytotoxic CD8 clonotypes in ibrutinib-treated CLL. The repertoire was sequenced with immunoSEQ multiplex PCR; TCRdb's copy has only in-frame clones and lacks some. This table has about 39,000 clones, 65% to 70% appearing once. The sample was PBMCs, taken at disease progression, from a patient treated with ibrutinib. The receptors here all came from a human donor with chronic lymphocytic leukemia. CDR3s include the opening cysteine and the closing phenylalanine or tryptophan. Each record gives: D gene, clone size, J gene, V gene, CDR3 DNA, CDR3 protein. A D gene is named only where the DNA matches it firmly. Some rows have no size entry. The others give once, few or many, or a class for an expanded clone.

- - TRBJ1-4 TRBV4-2 TGTGCCAGCAGCCAAGATGTTGGTGCGGGGCAAAAGGAAAAACTGTTTTTT CASSQDVGAGQKEKLFF
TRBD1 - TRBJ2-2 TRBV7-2 TGTGCCAGCAGCCGAGGACAGGGGGCGGACACCGGGGAGCTGTTTTTT CASSRGQGADTGELFF
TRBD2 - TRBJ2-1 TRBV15 TGTGCCACCAGCAGAGAAAAAAGCGGGACTAAATTAAATGAGCAGTTCTTC CATSREKSGTKLNEQFF
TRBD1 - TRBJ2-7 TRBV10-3 TGTGCCATCAGGCGGGACAGGGTTTCCTCCGCCCAAGGCTACGAGCAGTACTTC CAIRRDRVSSAQGYEQYF
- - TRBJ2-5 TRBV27 TGTGCCAGCAGTTTATTCCCCCCCAGCCCCCGGAGGGAGACCCAGTACTTC CASSLFPPSPRRETQYF
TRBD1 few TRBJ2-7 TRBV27 TGTGCCAGCAGTTTCTATGAGAGGCGGGACAGGGCCCACGAGCAGTACTTC CASSFYERRDRAHEQYF
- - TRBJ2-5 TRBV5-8 TGTGCCAGCAGCTTGCATATAAGACGGGAGATCGGGACCCAGTACTTC CASSLHIRREIGTQYF
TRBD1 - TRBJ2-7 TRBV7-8 TGTGCCAGCAGATCGGCGGTCGGACAGGGGGCTGGCGAGCAGTACTTC CASRSAVGQGAGEQYF
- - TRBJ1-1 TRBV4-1 TGCGCCAGCAGCCACAGCTGGGGGAACACTGAAGCTTTCTTT CASSHSWGNTEAFF
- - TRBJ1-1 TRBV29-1 TGCAGCGGGGCGATGGCAGGGACGAACACTGAAGCTTTCTTT CSGAMAGTNTEAFF
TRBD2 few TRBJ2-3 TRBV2 TGTGCCAGCCGGAGGGGACTAGCGGTCACAGATACGCAGTATTTT CASRRGLAVTDTQYF
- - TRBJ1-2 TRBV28 TGTGCCAGCGCCCATGGCGGGGGGCGCGGCTATGGCTACACCTTC CASAHGGGRGYGYTF
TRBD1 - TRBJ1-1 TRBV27 TGTGCCAGCAGTTCCCTCGGACAGGGAGGGGTGACTGAAGCTTTCTTT CASSSLGQGGVTEAFF
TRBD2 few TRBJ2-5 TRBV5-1 TGCGCCAGCGCCGAGGGAGGGAAAGAGACCCAGTACTTC CASAEGGKETQYF